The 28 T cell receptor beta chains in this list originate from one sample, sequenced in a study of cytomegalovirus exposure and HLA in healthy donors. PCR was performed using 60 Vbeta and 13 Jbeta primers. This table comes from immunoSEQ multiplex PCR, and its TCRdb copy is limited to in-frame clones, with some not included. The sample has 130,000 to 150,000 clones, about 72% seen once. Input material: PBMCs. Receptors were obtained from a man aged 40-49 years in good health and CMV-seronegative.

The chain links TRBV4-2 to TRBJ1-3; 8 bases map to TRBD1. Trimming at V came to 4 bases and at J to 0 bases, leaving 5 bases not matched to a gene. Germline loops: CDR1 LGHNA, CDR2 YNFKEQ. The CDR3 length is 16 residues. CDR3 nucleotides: TGTGCCAGCAGCCCGTACAGGGGGAGCTCTGGAAACACCATATATTTT. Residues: CASSPYRGSSGNTIYF.

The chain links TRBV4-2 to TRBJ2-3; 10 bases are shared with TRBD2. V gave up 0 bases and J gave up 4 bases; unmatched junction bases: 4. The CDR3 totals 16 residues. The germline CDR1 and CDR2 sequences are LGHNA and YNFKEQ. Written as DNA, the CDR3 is TGTGCCAGCAGCCAAGAGGATCTAGCGGGGGCAGATACGCAGTATTTT. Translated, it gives CASSQEDLAGADTQYF.

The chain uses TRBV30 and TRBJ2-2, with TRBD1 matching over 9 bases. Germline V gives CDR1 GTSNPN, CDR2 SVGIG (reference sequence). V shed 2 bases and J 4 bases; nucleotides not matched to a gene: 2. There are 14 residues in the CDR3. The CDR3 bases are TGTGCCTGGAGTACAGGGGGCAGCACCGGGGAGCTGTTTTTT. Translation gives CAWSTGGSTGELFF.

CDR3 loop: CASSQVGTVEYF. The CDR3 DNA is TGCGCCAGCAGCCAAGTTGGGACTGTGGAGTATTTT. The V and J genes are TRBV4-1 and TRBJ2-3; the D gene is possibly TRBD2 (6 bases). Germline values: CDR1 MGHRA, CDR2 YSYEKL. The CDR3 length is 12 residues. With 1 base removed from V and 13 bases from J, the gap between germline ends came to 12 bases.

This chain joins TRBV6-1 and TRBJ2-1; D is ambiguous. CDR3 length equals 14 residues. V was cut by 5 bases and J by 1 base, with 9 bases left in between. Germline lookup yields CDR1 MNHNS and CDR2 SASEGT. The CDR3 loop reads CASSPRSSYNEQFF. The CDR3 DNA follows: TGTGCCAGCAGTCCCCGGAGTTCCTACAATGAGCAGTTCTTC.

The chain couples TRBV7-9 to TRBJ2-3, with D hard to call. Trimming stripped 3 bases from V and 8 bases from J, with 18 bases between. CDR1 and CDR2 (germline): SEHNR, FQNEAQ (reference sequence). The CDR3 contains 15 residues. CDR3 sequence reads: CASSFNIGSESTQYF. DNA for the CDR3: TGTGCCAGCAGCTTTAATATCGGGTCGGAGAGTACGCAGTATTTT.

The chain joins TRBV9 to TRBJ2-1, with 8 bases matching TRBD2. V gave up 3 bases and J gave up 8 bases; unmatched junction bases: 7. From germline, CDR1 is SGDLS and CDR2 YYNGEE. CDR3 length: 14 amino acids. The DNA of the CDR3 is TGTGCCAGCAGCGCCGGGACTAGTATCCATGAGCAGTTCTTC. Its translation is CASSAGTSIHEQFF.

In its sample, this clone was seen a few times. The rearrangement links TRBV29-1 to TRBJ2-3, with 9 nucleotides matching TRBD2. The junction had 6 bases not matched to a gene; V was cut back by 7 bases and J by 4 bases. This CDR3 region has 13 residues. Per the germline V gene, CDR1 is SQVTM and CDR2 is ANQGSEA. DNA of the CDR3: TGCAGCGGGTCCGTAGCGGGAGCAGATACGCAGTATTTT. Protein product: CSGSVAGADTQYF.

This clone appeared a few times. Here the CDR3 DNA reads TGTGCCAGCAGTCACAGGGGGAGCACAGATACGCAGTATTTT. Protein sequence: CASSHRGSTDTQYF. J is TRBJ2-3 and V is TRBV7-7; 8 bases are shared with TRBD1. J was trimmed by 0 bases and V by 6 bases; bases with no gene match: 2. Per the germline V gene, CDR1 is SSHAT and CDR2 is FNYEAQ (reference sequence). The CDR3 runs 14 residues. The whole variable domain, remainder taken from reference TRBV7-7 and TRBJ2-3, is GAGVSQSPRYKVTKRGQDVTLRCDPISSHATLYWYQQALGQGPEFLTYFNYEAQPDKSGLPSDRFSAERPEGSISTLTIQRTEQRDSAMYRCASSHRGSTDTQYFGPGTRLTVL.

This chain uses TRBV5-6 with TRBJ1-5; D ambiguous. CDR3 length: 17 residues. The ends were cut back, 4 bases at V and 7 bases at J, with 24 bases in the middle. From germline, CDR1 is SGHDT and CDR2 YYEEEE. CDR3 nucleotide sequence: TGTGCCAGCAGCGCGGGCCCAACCTCCTCCGGGAGGCAGCCCCAGCATTTT. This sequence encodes CASSAGPTSSGRQPQHF.

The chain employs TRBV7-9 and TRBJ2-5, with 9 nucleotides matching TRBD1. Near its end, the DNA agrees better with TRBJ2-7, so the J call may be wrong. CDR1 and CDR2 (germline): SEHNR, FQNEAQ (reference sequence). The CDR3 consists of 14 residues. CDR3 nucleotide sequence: TGTGCCAGCAGCCCAAGGACAGGGGCCTACGAGCAGTACTTC. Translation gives CASSPRTGAYEQYF.

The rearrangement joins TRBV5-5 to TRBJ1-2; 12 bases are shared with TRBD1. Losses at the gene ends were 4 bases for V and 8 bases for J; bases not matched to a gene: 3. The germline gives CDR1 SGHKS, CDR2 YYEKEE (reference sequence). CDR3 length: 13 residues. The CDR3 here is CASSPGQGAGYTF. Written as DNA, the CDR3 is TGTGCCAGCAGCCCGGGACAGGGGGCCGGCTACACCTTC.

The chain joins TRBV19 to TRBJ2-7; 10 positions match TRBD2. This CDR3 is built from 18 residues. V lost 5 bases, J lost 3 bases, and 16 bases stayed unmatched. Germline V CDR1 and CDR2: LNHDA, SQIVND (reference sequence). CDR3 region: CASSLRKALAGVHYEQYF. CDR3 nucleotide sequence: TGTGCCAGTAGTCTCAGAAAAGCCCTAGCGGGGGTCCACTACGAGCAGTACTTC. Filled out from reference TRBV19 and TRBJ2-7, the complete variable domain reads DGGITQSPKYLFRKEGQNVTLSCEQNLNHDAMYWYRQDPGQGLRLIYYSQIVNDFQKGDIAEGYSVSREKKESFPLTVTSAQKNPTAFYLCASSLRKALAGVHYEQYFGPGTRLTVT.

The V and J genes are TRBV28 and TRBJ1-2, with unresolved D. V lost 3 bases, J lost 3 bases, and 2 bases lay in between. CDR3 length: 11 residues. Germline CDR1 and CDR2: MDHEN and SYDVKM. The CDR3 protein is CASSFDYGYTF. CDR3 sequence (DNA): TGTGCCAGCAGTTTCGACTATGGCTACACCTTC.

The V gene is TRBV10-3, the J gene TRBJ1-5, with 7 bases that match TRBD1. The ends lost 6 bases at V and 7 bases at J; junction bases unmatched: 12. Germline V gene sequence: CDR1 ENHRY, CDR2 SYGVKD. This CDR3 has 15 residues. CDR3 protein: CAIRPGGPSKQPQHF. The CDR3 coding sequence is TGTGCCATCAGACCAGGGGGTCCGTCAAAACAGCCCCAGCATTTT.

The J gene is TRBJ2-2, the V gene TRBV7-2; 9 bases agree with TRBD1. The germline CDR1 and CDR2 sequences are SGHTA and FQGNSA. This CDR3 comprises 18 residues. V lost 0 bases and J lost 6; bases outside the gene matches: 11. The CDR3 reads CASSLAKGTGNFAGELFF. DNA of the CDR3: TGTGCCAGCAGCTTAGCCAAAGGGACAGGGAATTTCGCCGGGGAGCTGTTTTTT.

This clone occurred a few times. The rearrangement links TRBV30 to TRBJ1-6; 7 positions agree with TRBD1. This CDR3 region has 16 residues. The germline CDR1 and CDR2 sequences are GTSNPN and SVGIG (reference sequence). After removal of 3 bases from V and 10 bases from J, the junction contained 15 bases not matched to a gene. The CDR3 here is CAWRNPKTGFKSPLHF. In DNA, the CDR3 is TGTGCCTGGAGGAACCCCAAGACAGGGTTTAAGTCACCCCTCCACTTT.

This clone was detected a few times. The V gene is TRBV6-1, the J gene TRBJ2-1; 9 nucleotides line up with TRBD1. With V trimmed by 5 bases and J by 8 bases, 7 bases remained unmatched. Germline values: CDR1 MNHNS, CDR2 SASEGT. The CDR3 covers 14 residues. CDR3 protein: CASSPRTGVDEQFF. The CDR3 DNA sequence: TGTGCCAGCAGTCCTCGGACAGGGGTGGATGAGCAGTTCTTC.

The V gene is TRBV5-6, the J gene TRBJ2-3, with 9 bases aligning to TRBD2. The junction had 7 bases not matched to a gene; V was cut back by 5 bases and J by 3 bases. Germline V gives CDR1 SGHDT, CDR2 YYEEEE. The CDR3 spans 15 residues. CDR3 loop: CASRFSGGGTDTQYF. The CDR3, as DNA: TGTGCCAGCAGGTTTAGCGGGGGAGGGACAGATACGCAGTATTTT. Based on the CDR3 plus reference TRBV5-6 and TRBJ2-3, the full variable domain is DAGVTQSPTHLIKTRGQQVTLRCSPKSGHDTVSWYQQALGQGPQFIFQYYEEEERQRGNFPDRFSGHQFPNYSSELNVNALLLGDSALYLCASRFSGGGTDTQYFGPGTRLTVL.

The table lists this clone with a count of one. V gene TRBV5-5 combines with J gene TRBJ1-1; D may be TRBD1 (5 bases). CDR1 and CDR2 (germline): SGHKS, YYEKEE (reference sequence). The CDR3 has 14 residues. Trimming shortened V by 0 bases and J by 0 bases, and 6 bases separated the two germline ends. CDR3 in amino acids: CASSLDRMNTEAFF. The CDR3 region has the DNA TGTGCCAGCAGCTTGGACAGGATGAACACTGAAGCTTTCTTT.

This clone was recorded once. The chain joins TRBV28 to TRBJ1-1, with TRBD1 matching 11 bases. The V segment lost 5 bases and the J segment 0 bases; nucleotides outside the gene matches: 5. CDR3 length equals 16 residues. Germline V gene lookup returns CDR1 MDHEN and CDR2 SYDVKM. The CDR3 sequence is CASSPEGQGVNTEAFF. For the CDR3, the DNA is TGTGCCAGCAGTCCGGAGGGACAGGGGGTGAACACTGAAGCTTTCTTT. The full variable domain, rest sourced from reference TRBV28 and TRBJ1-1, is DVKVTQSSRYLVKRTGEKVFLECVQDMDHENMFWYRQDPGLGLRLIYFSYDVKMKEKGDIPEGYSVSREKKERFSLILESASTNQTSMYLCASSPEGQGVNTEAFFGQGTRLTVV.

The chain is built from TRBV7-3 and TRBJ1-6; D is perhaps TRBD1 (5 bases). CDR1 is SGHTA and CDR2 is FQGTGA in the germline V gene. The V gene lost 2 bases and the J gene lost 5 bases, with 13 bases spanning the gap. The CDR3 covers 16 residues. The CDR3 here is CASSLGGGIDNSPLHF. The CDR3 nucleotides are TGTGCCAGCAGCTTAGGGGGGGGGATTGATAATTCACCCCTCCACTTT.

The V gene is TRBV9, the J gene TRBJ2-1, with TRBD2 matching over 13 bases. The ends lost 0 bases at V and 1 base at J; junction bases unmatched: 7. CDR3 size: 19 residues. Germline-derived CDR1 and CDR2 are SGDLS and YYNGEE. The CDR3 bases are TGTGCCAGCAGCGTAGCTGGGACTAGCGGGGTGGGTTCCTACAATGAGCAGTTCTTC. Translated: CASSVAGTSGVGSYNEQFF.

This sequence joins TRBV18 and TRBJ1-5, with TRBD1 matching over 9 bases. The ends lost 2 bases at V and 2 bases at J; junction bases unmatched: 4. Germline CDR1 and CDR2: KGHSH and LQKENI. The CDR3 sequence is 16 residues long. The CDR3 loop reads CASSPYRDRGNQPQHF. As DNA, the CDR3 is TGTGCCAGCTCACCATACCGGGACAGGGGCAATCAGCCCCAGCATTTT.

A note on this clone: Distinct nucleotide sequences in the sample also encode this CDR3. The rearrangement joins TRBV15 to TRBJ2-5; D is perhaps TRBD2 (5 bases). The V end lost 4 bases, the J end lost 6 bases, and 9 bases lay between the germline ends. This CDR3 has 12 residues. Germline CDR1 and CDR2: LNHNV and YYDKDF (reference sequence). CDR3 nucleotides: TGTGCCACCAGCATAACGGGGAAGACCCAGTACTTC. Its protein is CATSITGKTQYF. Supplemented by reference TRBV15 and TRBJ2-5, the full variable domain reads DAMVIQNPRYQVTQFGKPVTLSCSQTLNHNVMYWYQQKSSQAPKLLFHYYDKDFNNEADTPDNFQSRRPNTSFCFLDIRSPGLGDTAMYLCATSITGKTQYFGPGTRLLVL.

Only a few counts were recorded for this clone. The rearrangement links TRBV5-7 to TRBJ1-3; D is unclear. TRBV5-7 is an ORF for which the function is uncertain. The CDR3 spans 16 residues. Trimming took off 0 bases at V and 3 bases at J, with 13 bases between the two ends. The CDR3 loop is CASSLVGVVYGNTIYF. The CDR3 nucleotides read TGTGCCAGCAGCTTGGTCGGGGTAGTTTATGGAAACACCATATATTTT.

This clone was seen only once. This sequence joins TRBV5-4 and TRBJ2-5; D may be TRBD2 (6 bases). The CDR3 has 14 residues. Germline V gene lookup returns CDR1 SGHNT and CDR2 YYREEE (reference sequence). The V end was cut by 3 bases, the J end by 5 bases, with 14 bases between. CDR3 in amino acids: CASSSPGEWETQYF. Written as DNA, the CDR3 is TGTGCCAGCAGCTCTCCGGGGGAATGGGAGACCCAGTACTTC.

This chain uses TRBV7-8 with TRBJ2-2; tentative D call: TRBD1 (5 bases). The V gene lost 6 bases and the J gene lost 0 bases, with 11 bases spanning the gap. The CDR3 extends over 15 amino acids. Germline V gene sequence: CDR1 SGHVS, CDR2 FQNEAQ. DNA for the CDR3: TGTGCCAGCAGACTCAGGGTTTCGAACACCGGGGAGCTGTTTTTT. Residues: CASRLRVSNTGELFF.